The clone carrying this T cell receptor (beta chain) has ten or more counts. Its target is unknown. This sample was included in a study of naive and memory T cell subsets. Overall study findings and caveats: Activation and differentiation may alter RNA-based TCR counts.

V lost 3 bases and J lost 3, with 8 bases in between. The CDR3 length is 13 residues. The germline CDR1 and CDR2 sequences are SEHNR and FQNEAQ (reference sequence). Both TRBC1 and TRBC2 were covered by a beta constant-region primer of two equimolar oligonucleotides. TCRdb re-derived calls from the UMI-ligation and nested PCR reads in MiXCR, one entry per CDR3 protein. This sample has tens of thousands of distinct CDR3 sequences, with 5.5% to 8.5% found just once. This receptor was obtained from a human donor in good health. The V and J genes are TRBV7-9 and TRBJ1-1; no definite D call. The specimen was central memory CD4+ T cells from blood. CDR3 residues: CASSFDSYTEAFF. The CDR3 DNA sequence: TGTGCCAGCAGCTTCGATAGTTACACTGAAGCTTTCTTT.